This T cell receptor (beta chain) originates from a study of shared clonotypes between healthy human individuals (TCRdb year 2020). The study in broad terms: Three men and a couple of women, aged 18 to 49 years, made up the cohort. For each donor, CD4 naive and CD4 memory were each given three plates, CD8 naive was given two plates, and CD8 memory was given one plate. To estimate repertoire size and how much clonotype sharing occurs between individuals, the study deeply sequenced the blood TCR repertoires of roughly 5 healthy adults. Libraries were prepared and TCR repertoires were sequenced by different laboratories using diverse techniques, in order to increase sequencing depth and limit assay-specific biases. Between about 0.94 and 10 billion PBMCs per donor were obtained by leukapheresis.

As regards this clone: It has no known antigen specificity. No much larger clone is present one base from it, and per-base qualities are unavailable.

Using the deep immunoSEQ assay, multiplex PCR amplified TCR CDR3 regions from genomic DNA. Genomic DNA extracted from each cell subset was distributed evenly over all wells of several immunoSEQ 96-well plates, and each plate served as one replicate. For sorted subsets, each replicate PCR was loaded with 150 to 250 ng genomic DNA, equivalent to approximately 33,000 T cell genomes. Purified libraries were quantified with a Qubit 3.0 fluorometer, sized on a Bioanalyzer 2100, and re-quantified with the KAPA Library Quantification kit. A separate single-read 150-cycle Illumina NextSeq 550 flow cell was used to sequence each immunoSEQ 96-well plate. In the original analysis: Because the immunoSEQ output included only junctional sequences and no quality scores, the filtering could not be the same as the filtering used for full-length reads. To assign V/J genes and CDR3, sequences were annotated using PyIR, a Python wrapper for IgBLAST v1.9, with IMGT germline references. Reads were removed for weak V/J assignments (E-value above 1e-6), missing CDR3, stop codons, out-of-frame junctions, or ambiguous translated residues. A V3J clonotype was defined by an identical inferred V gene, J gene, and CDR3 amino acid sequence. The percentage overlap between two repertoires was calculated by dividing the number of shared unique clonotypes by the size of the smaller repertoire. RTK rarefaction, the Chao1 estimator, and Recon v2.1 estimates of unobserved clonotypes were used to assess repertoire richness. For all TCRbeta clonotypes obtained by the gDNA method from a few donors, generation probabilities were computed with OLGA. The clones in this table, taken by TCRdb from immuneACCESS, are in-frame only. Not every clone is retained; where verified, under half of the shortfall comes from an unresolved V gene, and the cause of the rest is unknown. V, J and clone size are taken as reported in that table, and D and trimming were inferred from the DNA itself. This sample gives roughly 2,500,000 clones in total; roughly 93% of them show up just once. The top ten constitute about 0.34% of the sample.

The donors were healthy, HIV-negative adults who had no recently reported acute infections or vaccinations. Only Caucasian adults living in Nashville, Tennessee, USA were represented among the donors. Magnetic negative selection was used to enrich CD4+ T cells, after which naive cells were positively selected on CD45RA and the negative fraction became the memory subset. Blood was collected by leukapheresis, and PBMCs were isolated by Ficoll-Histopaque density gradient centrifugation and then cryopreserved in liquid nitrogen vapor phase. Purity and quantity of every magnetically sorted T cell population were checked by analytical flow cytometry. From each sorted fraction, genomic DNA was isolated and quantified by UV absorbance on a Nanodrop 2000c. The germline V and J ends show losses of 6 bases and 0 bases respectively, and no gene match explains 6 bases of the junction. Looking up the germline V gene (reference sequence) yields CDR1 MNHEY and CDR2 SMNVEV. From the cysteine up to the phenylalanine, the CDR3 has a length of 15 residues. The only DNA kept is the CDR3, 45 bases in frame from the first base.

On the study overall, not on this receptor specifically: Naive subsets generally had larger estimated clonotype richness than memory subsets. Pairwise subsampling indicated that sequencing depth was expected to affect the degree of clonotype sharing among donors. Only blood was sampled, and tissue TCR repertoires likely differ from those in blood. Clonotypes shared by all four sorted-subset donors showed higher generation probabilities than non-shared clonotypes. When a handful of donors were compared, the shared fraction of clonotypes was 5% to 6.5% for naive CD4, around 4% for naive CD8, 2% to 2.5% for memory CD4, and 0.4% for memory CD8. The genetic and exposure-history diversity represented was limited by the small number of donors. Incomplete sequencing was indicated by rarefaction of sorted-subset datasets, despite the large sequencing depth.

The chain was built from TRBV27 and TRBJ2-3; a stretch of 7 junction bases matches TRBD2. This clonotype originated in a man aged 18 to 30 in good health. Some clones in this sample may be carry-over from other donors' samples. The specimen was naive CD4+ T cells from PBMCs. Reading the label with the study, this specimen's cell subset or site is: CD45RA+ positively selected. The CDR3 region reads CASRGGTASTDTQYF. The nucleotides read TGTGCCAGCAGGGGAGGGACGGCGAGCACAGATACGCAGTATTTT.